These T cell receptor beta chains were read from a single sample in a study of a mutant IDH1 vaccine in newly diagnosed glioma. Their antigens remain unidentified. TCRdb's table, derived via immunoSEQ multiplex PCR, lists solely in-frame clones and lacks some. The sample has just under 70,000 clones, 84% seen once. Sequenced material: PBMCs, taken from a glioma patient whose treatment included an IDH1 peptide vaccine. The receptor set was obtained from a man between 18 and 35 years old with glioma. CDR3s include the opening cysteine and the closing phenylalanine or tryptophan. The D gene is left open where the match is weak. A row's size may be missing; if present it is once, few, many or a size class.

TGTGCCAGCAGGAGGGAGGGGCTTGGCACTGAAGCTTTCTTT	CASRREGLGTEAFF	once	-	TRBV27	TRBJ1-1
TGTGCCAGCAGTGCTAGGACAAACTATGGCTACACCTTC	CASSARTNYGYTF	-	-	TRBV6-1	TRBJ1-2
TGTGCCAGCAGAGCCTGGACTAGCGGTGCCTACGAGCAGTACTTC	CASRAWTSGAYEQYF	-	TRBD2	TRBV28	TRBJ2-7
TGTGCCAGCAGCCGAGGACAGGGGATGGACACTGAAGCTTTCTTT	CASSRGQGMDTEAFF	-	TRBD1	TRBV9	TRBJ1-1
TGTGCCAGCAGCCCTCCGGGACTAGCGGGGGGGCAGTACGAGCAGTACTTC	CASSPPGLAGGQYEQYF	once	TRBD2	TRBV7-2	TRBJ2-7
TGTGCCAGCAGTACCACAGGGGGAAACGAGCAGTACTTC	CASSTTGGNEQYF	-	TRBD1	TRBV11-2	TRBJ2-7
TGTGCCAGCAGTGAAGGCAAGGGGACAGGGGATGAAAAACTGTTTTTT	CASSEGKGTGDEKLFF	-	TRBD1	TRBV2	TRBJ1-4
TGTGCCAGCAGCGGGTTCTACGAGCAGTACTTC	CASSGFYEQYF	-	-	TRBV25-1	TRBJ2-7
TGTGCCAGCAGCTTTATGATGAACACTGAAGCTTTCTTT	CASSFMMNTEAFF	-	-	TRBV7-2	TRBJ1-1
TGTGCCAGCAGCTTGGAACGGAACACTGAAGCTTTCTTT	CASSLERNTEAFF	-	-	TRBV5-8	TRBJ1-1
TGTGCCGGGGACCCCGGGGGAAACACCATATATTTT	CAGDPGGNTIYF	-	-	TRBV30	TRBJ1-3
TGTGCCAGAAGCTTAAGGGTGCCGGACGCTTCACCCCTCCACTTT	CARSLRVPDASPLHF	-	-	TRBV7-5	TRBJ1-6
TGTGCCAGCAGCTCGGACAGGGGGGGCTATGGCTACACCTTC	CASSSDRGGYGYTF	-	TRBD1	TRBV7-2	TRBJ1-2
TGTGCCACCAGCAGAGAAGGGCTTGAAGCTTTCTTT	CATSREGLEAFF	-	-	TRBV15	TRBJ1-1
TGCGCCAGCAGCTTGGATCTAGGGGTCGGGGAGCTGTTTTTT	CASSLDLGVGELFF	-	-	TRBV5-1	TRBJ2-2
TGTGCCAGCAGCCAAGTAGGTGGGTCTGGAAACACCATATATTTT	CASSQVGGSGNTIYF	-	-	TRBV4-2	TRBJ1-3
TGTGCCAGCAGTTTAGGACAGGGACCCTACAATGAGCAGTTCTTC	CASSLGQGPYNEQFF	-	TRBD1	TRBV6-5	TRBJ2-1
TGTGCCAGCAGTGATGTGAGTAAGGGACTCTATGGCTACACCTTC	CASSDVSKGLYGYTF	-	-	TRBV2	TRBJ1-2
TGTGCCAGCAGCTACCGCACAGATACGCAGTATTTT	CASSYRTDTQYF	-	-	TRBV11-1	TRBJ2-3
TGTGCCACCAGCCCCCTGGTCGGGACAGGCTATTACGAGCAGTACTTC	CATSPLVGTGYYEQYF	-	TRBD1	TRBV15	TRBJ2-7
TGCGCCAGCAGCCAAGTGACAGGGATCGATGGCTACACCTTC	CASSQVTGIDGYTF	-	TRBD1	TRBV4-1	TRBJ1-2
TGTGCCAGCAGTGCAGGGAACTATGGCTACACCTTC	CASSAGNYGYTF	-	-	TRBV6-6	TRBJ1-2
TGTGCCAGCAGTAAGGACAGGGCCAGCTACGAGCAGTACTTC	CASSKDRASYEQYF	-	TRBD1	TRBV6-6	TRBJ2-7
TGTGCCAGCAGCTTAGCCAGGGGGCCCGACTACGAGCAGTACTTC	CASSLARGPDYEQYF	-	TRBD1	TRBV7-2	TRBJ2-7
TGTGCCAGCAGCCACCCAAACCAGGGCGACGGACGTAGTCAGCCCCAGCATTTT	CASSHPNQGDGRSQPQHF	-	-	TRBV4-2	TRBJ1-5
TGCAGCGTTGAAGGCAGGGAGGACTATGGCTACACCTTC	CSVEGREDYGYTF	few	-	TRBV29-1	TRBJ1-2
TGTGCCAGCTCACCGGGCTTTCACGGGATAAATCAGCCCCAGCATTTT	CASSPGFHGINQPQHF	-	-	TRBV18	TRBJ1-5
TGTGCCAGCAGCTCGAGCAACTATGGCTACACCTTC	CASSSSNYGYTF	once	-	TRBV16	TRBJ1-2
TGTGCCTGGTCCAGGGCCACAGATACGCAGTATTTT	CAWSRATDTQYF	-	-	TRBV30	TRBJ2-3
TGTGCCAGCAGCTTAGCAGTAGCGACCGGGGAGCTGTTTTTT	CASSLAVATGELFF	-	-	TRBV7-2	TRBJ2-2
TGTGCCTGGAGTAGAAGGACAGGGAGGACCAAAAACATTCAGTACTTC	CAWSRRTGRTKNIQYF	-	TRBD1	TRBV30	TRBJ2-4
TGCGCCAGCAGCCAAGAAGGGGTTCACACTGAAGCTTTCTTT	CASSQEGVHTEAFF	-	-	TRBV4-3	TRBJ1-1